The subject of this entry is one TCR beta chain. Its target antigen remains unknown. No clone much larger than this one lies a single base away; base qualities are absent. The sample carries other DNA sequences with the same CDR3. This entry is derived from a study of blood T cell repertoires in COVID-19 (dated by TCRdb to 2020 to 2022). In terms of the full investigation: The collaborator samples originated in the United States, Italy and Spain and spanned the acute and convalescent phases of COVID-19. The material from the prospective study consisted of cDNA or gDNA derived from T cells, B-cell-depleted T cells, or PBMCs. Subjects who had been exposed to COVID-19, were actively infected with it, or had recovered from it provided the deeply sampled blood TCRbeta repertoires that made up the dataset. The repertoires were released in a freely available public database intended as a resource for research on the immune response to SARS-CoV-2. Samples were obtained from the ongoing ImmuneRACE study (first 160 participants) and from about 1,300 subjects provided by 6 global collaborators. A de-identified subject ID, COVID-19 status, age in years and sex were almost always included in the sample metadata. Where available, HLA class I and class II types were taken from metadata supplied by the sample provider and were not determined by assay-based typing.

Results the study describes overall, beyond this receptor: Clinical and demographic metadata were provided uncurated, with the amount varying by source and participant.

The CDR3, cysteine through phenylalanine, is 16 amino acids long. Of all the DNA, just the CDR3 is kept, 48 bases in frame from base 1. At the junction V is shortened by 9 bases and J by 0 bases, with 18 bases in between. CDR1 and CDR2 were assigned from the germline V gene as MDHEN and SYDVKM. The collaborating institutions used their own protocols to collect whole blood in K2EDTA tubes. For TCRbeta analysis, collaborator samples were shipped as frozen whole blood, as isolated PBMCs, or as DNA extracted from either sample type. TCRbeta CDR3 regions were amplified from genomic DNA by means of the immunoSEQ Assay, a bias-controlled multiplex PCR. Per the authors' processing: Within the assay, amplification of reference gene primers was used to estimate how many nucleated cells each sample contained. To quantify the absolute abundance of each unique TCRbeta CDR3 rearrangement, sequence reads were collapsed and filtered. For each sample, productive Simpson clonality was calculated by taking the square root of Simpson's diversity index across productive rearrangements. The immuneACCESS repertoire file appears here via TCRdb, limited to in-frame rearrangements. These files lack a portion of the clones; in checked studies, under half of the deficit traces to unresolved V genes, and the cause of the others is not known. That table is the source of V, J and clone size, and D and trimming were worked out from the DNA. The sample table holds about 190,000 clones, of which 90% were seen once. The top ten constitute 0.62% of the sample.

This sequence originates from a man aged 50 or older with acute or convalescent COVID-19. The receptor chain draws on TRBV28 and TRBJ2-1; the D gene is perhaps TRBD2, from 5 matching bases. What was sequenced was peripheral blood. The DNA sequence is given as TGTGCCAGTTCTCCAAGAGGTGGGAGCTCCTACAATGAGCAGTTCTTC. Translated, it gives CASSPRGGSSYNEQFF.